Shown below are 15 T cell receptor beta chains from a single sample sequenced in a study of cytomegalovirus exposure and HLA in healthy donors. PCR employed 60 Vbeta and 13 Jbeta primers. The repertoire was sequenced with immunoSEQ multiplex PCR; TCRdb's copy has only in-frame clones and lacks some. Of 150,000 to 200,000 clones in the sample, around 82% were seen once. The sequenced material came from PBMCs. These receptors were collected from a woman younger than 45 in good health and CMV-seropositive.

The sample holds a few counts of this clone. This chain links TRBV5-1 with TRBJ2-7; the match to TRBD2 covers 10 bases. Germline CDR1 SGHRS, CDR2 YFSETQ. The CDR3 sequence is 15 residues long. The ends lost 8 bases at V and 4 bases at J; junction bases unmatched: 12. Here the CDR3 DNA reads TGCGCCAGTTTACAGCGGGGGGGCGCGGGATACGAGCAGTACTTC. Protein: CASLQRGGAGYEQYF.

The J gene is TRBJ1-5, the V gene TRBV6-1; perhaps TRBD1 as D (6 bases). The germline V and J ends were trimmed by 2 bases and 2 bases, with 10 bases remaining between them. The CDR3 runs 15 residues. Looked up from germline, CDR1 is MNHNS and CDR2 is SASEGT. The CDR3 nucleotides are TGTGCCAGCAGTGAATGGGCAGGGGGCAATCAGCCCCAGCATTTT. Amino acid sequence: CASSEWAGGNQPQHF.

In this sample, this clone turned up a few times. The chain uses TRBV23-1 and TRBJ2-1; D is unresolved. TRBV23-1 is designated an ORF whose function remains uncertain. This CDR3 is built from 14 residues. V was pared by 9 bases and J by 0 bases, with 12 bases between. CDR3 DNA: TGCGCCAGAGGTGCGAACAGCTCCTACAATGAGCAGTTCTTC. Translating it yields CARGANSSYNEQFF.

CDR3 in amino acids: CASSQEGGFEAFF. In DNA form, the CDR3 reads TGCGCCAGCAGCCAAGAGGGGGGGTTTGAAGCTTTCTTT. The chain joins TRBV4-3 to TRBJ1-1, with D perhaps matching TRBD1 (5 bases). This CDR3 region has 13 residues. Germline CDR1 LGHNA, CDR2 YSLEER. V was clipped by 0 bases and J by 7 bases, with 9 bases between them.

This clone has a single count. V is TRBV11-3 and J is TRBJ1-6, with 7 bases aligning to TRBD1. Germline-derived CDR1 and CDR2 are SGHNT and YENEEA. V lost 5 bases and J lost 7; bases outside the gene matches: 8. CDR3 length equals 15 residues. CDR3 nucleotides: TGTGCCAGCAGCGCTGCCGGGACAGAGAATTCACCCCTCCACTTT. As protein: CASSAAGTENSPLHF.

V usage is TRBV5-1 and J usage is TRBJ2-7, with 16 bases matching TRBD2. Germline V gene data show CDR1 as SGHRS and CDR2 as YFSETQ. The CDR3 is 16 amino acids. Germline trimming cut 2 bases from V and 8 bases from J; bases unmatched to any gene: 7. CDR3 nucleotides: TGCGCCAGCAGCTTCGGGACTAGCGGGGGGGCCAAGAAGCAGTACTTC. This translates into CASSFGTSGGAKKQYF.

The chain combines TRBV7-2 with TRBJ2-7; tentatively, D is TRBD1 (6 bases). This CDR3 has 15 amino acids. V lost 5 bases and J lost 6, with 20 bases in between. CDR1 and CDR2 from the germline V gene are SGHTA and FQGNSA. CDR3 DNA sequence: TGTGCCAGCAGCCCAGTTGGACAGCGCCGGGGCGAGCAGTACTTC. It yields the protein CASSPVGQRRGEQYF. The entire variable domain, with the rest obtained from reference TRBV7-2 and TRBJ2-7, is as follows: GAGVSQSPSNKVTEKGKDVELRCDPISGHTALYWYRQSLGQGLEFLIYFQGNSAPDKSGLPSDRFSAERTGGSVSTLTIQRTQQEDSAVYLCASSPVGQRRGEQYFGPGTRLTVT.

This chain joins TRBV4-2 and TRBJ2-1; TRBD1 aligns across 7 bases. The CDR3 runs to 17 residues. The germline CDR1 and CDR2 sequences are LGHNA and YNFKEQ. The J segment lost 2 bases and the V segment lost 0 bases, leaving 7 bases of the junction unmatched. This CDR3 reads CASSQESGTVAYNEQFF. CDR3 DNA: TGTGCCAGCAGCCAAGAATCTGGGACAGTGGCCTACAATGAGCAGTTCTTC.

V is TRBV2 and J is TRBJ1-3; 8 bases map to TRBD1. Germline values: CDR1 SNHLY, CDR2 FYNNEI. CDR3 length equals 16 residues. V lost 4 bases, J lost 5 bases, and 10 bases stayed unmatched. The CDR3: CASSGLRQGARNTIYF. The DNA for the CDR3 is TGTGCCAGCAGTGGGCTAAGGCAGGGGGCGCGAAACACCATATATTTT. Based on the CDR3 plus reference TRBV2 and TRBJ1-3, the full variable domain is EPEVTQTPSHQVTQMGQEVILRCVPISNHLYFYWYRQILGQKVEFLVSFYNNEISEKSEIFDDQFSVERPDGSNFTLKIRSTKLEDSAMYFCASSGLRQGARNTIYFGEGSWLTVV.

This chain uses TRBV28 with TRBJ1-6; D unresolved. Germline V lookup: CDR1 MDHEN, CDR2 SYDVKM. The CDR3 extends over 13 amino acids. The V gene lost 3 bases and the J gene lost 10 bases, with 10 bases spanning the gap. The CDR3 nucleotides are TGTGCCAGCAGTTTTAAGGAGGGCTCACCCCTCCACTTT. Encoded protein: CASSFKEGSPLHF.

V gene TRBV5-1 combines with J gene TRBJ1-1, with D unclear. The germline V and J ends were trimmed by 0 bases and 5 bases, with 17 bases remaining between them. CDR1 is SGHRS and CDR2 is YFSETQ in the germline V gene. The CDR3 is made up of 16 amino acids. The CDR3 sequence: CASSLGWGESRTEAFF. CDR3 DNA: TGCGCCAGCAGCTTGGGGTGGGGAGAATCAAGAACTGAAGCTTTCTTT. Looking up the rest from reference TRBV5-1 and TRBJ1-1 gives the full variable domain: KAGVTQTPRYLIKTRGQQVTLSCSPISGHRSVSWYQQTPGQGLQFLFEYFSETQRNKGNFPGRFSGRQFSNSRSEMNVSTLELGDSALYLCASSLGWGESRTEAFFGQGTRLTVV.

The CDR3: CASPREDFYGYTF. The CDR3 nucleotides are TGTGCCAGCCCGAGGGAAGACTTCTATGGCTACACCTTC. The chain combines TRBV6-1 with TRBJ1-2; D ambiguous. Germline V gives CDR1 MNHNS, CDR2 SASEGT. V shed 8 bases and J shed 4 bases, with 14 bases lying between them. CDR3 length: 13 residues.

The chain links TRBV18 to TRBJ1-2, with a weak D call TRBD1 (5 bases). The CDR3 extends over 13 amino acids. Germline values: CDR1 KGHSH, CDR2 LQKENI. The V and J ends lost 2 bases and 4 bases respectively, with 8 bases between them. CDR3 loop: CASSPDRSYGYTF. DNA of the CDR3: TGTGCCAGCTCACCAGACAGAAGCTATGGCTACACCTTC.

The chain links TRBV2 to TRBJ2-2, with 11 nucleotides matching TRBD2. The CDR3 has 15 amino acids. Germline lookup yields CDR1 SNHLY and CDR2 FYNNEI. The junction had 6 bases not matched to a gene; V was cut back by 8 bases and J by 4 bases. The CDR3: CASGLAGGGTGELFF. The CDR3 DNA sequence: TGTGCCAGCGGCCTAGCGGGGGGTGGCACCGGGGAGCTGTTTTTT.

The chain combines TRBV10-2 with TRBJ2-1; 8 nucleotides match TRBD2. The CDR3 runs to 13 residues. Germline CDR1 WSHSY, CDR2 SAAADI. V lost 7 bases and J lost 10; bases outside the gene matches: 9. The CDR3: CASTILGGGEQFF. CDR3 sequence (DNA): TGCGCCAGCACTATCTTGGGCGGGGGGGAGCAGTTCTTC.